This TCR beta chain was documented in a study of blood T cell repertoires in COVID-19. The method was immunoSEQ multiplex PCR; TCRdb's version includes in-frame clones alone and lacks a portion of them. This table has 55,000 to 70,000 clones, over 85% appearing once. CDR3 size: 14 residues. From germline, CDR1 is MNHEY and CDR2 SMNVEV (reference sequence). Deletions cut 0 bases from V and 4 bases from J, with 10 bases between. The sequenced sample consisted of peripheral blood. The receptor's source is a human donor in a cohort sampled during active COVID-19. The rearrangement joins TRBV27 to TRBJ2-7, with unresolved D. The CDR3 nucleotides are TGTGCCAGCAGTTTATCCCCGAACAGTTACGAGCAGTACTTC. It is translated as CASSLSPNSYEQYF.